This T cell receptor (beta chain) was captured by sequencing in a study of PD-L1 blockade in urothelial cancer (dated by TCRdb to the late 2010s). In the study overall: Therapy was started at some point between 2014 and 2016 for all patients, and atezolizumab 1,200 mg was administered intravenously every 3 weeks. About nine tenths of the roughly 30 patients were males with bladder-origin urothelial cancer, and 18 of 29 reported a prior smoking history. An ECOG performance status of 0 or 1 was recorded for the patients, and 0 to 3 prior chemotherapy regimens had been received by the patients. Blood samples were analyzed at two time points: 3 weeks after treatment start (second dose) and 6 weeks after treatment start. Blood samples gave a median of 141,255 T cells and 77,000 or so unique TCRs, with a median clonality of roughly 0.08. An exploratory multi-omic analysis was conducted of the somatic, immune and clinical correlates of response to PD-L1 blockade with atezolizumab in urothelial cancer. Pretreatment tumor samples, along with matched peripheral blood collected serially before and after atezolizumab treatment, underwent TCR sequencing. Durable clinical benefit was defined as progression-free survival longer than 6 months, and TCR features were also tested against progression-free and overall survival. In the same patients who had TCR sequencing, pretreatment tumors also underwent whole exome sequencing and RNA sequencing. Some ten patients reached durable clinical benefit, while 20 patients did not. Pretreatment blood TCR-seq was available for around 29 patients, at least one posttreatment blood collection was obtained for around 25 patients, and tumor TCR-seq was available for around 25 patients. Findings and caveats that apply to the study as a whole: A pretreatment peripheral blood TCR clonality below the median was linked to improved progression-free and overall survival. Patients with durable benefit showed greater expansion of tumor-associated TCR clones in peripheral blood 3 weeks after starting treatment (n ≈ 20, p = 0.022). Because of the small sample size (n ≈ 31) and the many exploratory analyses performed, the results are intended to be regarded as hypothesis-generating.

Synthetic TCR analog templates were spiked into each PCR to estimate absolute template abundance from read counts. The immunoSEQ assay was used to amplify TCRbeta CDR3 regions from genomic DNA with bias-controlled V and J gene primers. Sequencing of rearranged TCRbeta segments was done at approximately 20X coverage. On the authors' methods: Clustering was used to correct sequencing errors, and CDR3s were annotated against IMGT so that V, D and J genes could be assigned. Downstream analyses used only productive TCRbeta rearrangements, leaving out any out-of-frame or stop-codon sequences. Clonality was computed as one minus Shannon entropy normalized by the log of the number of unique productive sequences. Fisher's exact test with Benjamini-Hochberg correction, at a threshold of adjusted p below 0.01, was used to find clones that differed between time points or between blood and tumor. TCRdb re-hosts the immuneACCESS table, in-frame sequences only. Its copies lack some clones; in the studies checked, an unresolved V gene accounts for under half of them, and the cause for the rest is not known. D and trimming come from the DNA, and the V and J calls and clone size come from that table. For this sample the table gives around 130,000 clones, of which 65% to 85% were detected only once. The biggest ten clones account for 2.5% to 3.5% of the sample.

The time point label on this specimen signifies: pretreatment peripheral blood. A cohort of roughly 30 patients with locally advanced or metastatic urothelial carcinoma, treated at Memorial Sloan Kettering on a trial protocol, was included. Peripheral blood mononuclear cells were collected pretreatment and during treatment, at between 1 and 8 total time points per patient. The Qiagen DNeasy Blood extraction kit was used to purify genomic DNA from total PBMCs and from tumor samples. PBMCs were collected pretreatment and during treatment, and were isolated and stored as previously described. Taken from the germline V gene, the CDR1 and CDR2 loops are SGHAT and FQNNGV. The CDR3 goes from the cysteine to the phenylalanine over 16 residues. Only the CDR3 portion is preserved as DNA: 48 bases, with reading frame beginning at the first base. V loses 3 bases, J loses 4 bases, and the germline ends lie 18 bases apart.

Concerning this clone: No antigen is known for it. Per-base qualities were not stored, and no clone one base away is much larger.

The rearranged chain carries TRBV11-2 and TRBJ1-2, with a tentative D gene TRBD1 over 5 matching bases. The origin of this receptor is a man aged 50 or older with urothelial cancer. This specimen was PBMCs, taken around atezolizumab (anti-PD-L1) treatment. Here is the DNA: TGTGCCAGCAGCTTCCCCGAAAGGGGTTTTTCCTATGGCTACACCTTC. It specifies CASSFPERGFSYGYTF.